This entry lists 30 T cell receptor beta chains sequenced from one sample in a study of shared clonotypes between healthy human individuals. The table came from immunoSEQ multiplex PCR; TCRdb's copy has only in-frame clones and leaves some out. The profile shows approximately 1.5 million clones, less than 99% of them singletons. Sequenced input: naive CD4+ T cells sorted from blood. Specified subset: CD45RA+ positively selected. The origin of the receptors is a man aged 30-40 years in good health.

V is TRBV18 and J is TRBJ1-4; D not resolved. Trimming pared 3 bases from V and 5 bases from J, leaving 7 bases between. The CDR3 runs to 13 residues. Germline loops: CDR1 KGHSH, CDR2 LQKENI. The CDR3 protein is CASSPRFNEKLFF. As DNA, the CDR3 is TGTGCCAGCTCACCGCGGTTCAATGAAAAACTGTTTTTT.

This chain joins TRBV7-6 and TRBJ2-7; the match to TRBD1 covers 12 bases. The V gene end was trimmed by 5 bases and the J gene end by 7 bases; junction bases not matched to a gene: 6. This CDR3 region has 14 residues. CDR1 and CDR2 (germline): SGHVS, FNYEAQ. The CDR3 nucleotides read TGTGCCAGCAGCCCGGGGACAGGGGGCAGAGAGCAGTACTTC. Encoded protein: CASSPGTGGREQYF.

The chain joins TRBV6-5 to TRBJ1-2, with 7 bases aligning to TRBD1. CDR3 size: 13 residues. The germline V gene has CDR1 MNHEY and CDR2 SVGAGI. The V and J ends lost 6 bases and 7 bases, in that order; junction bases with no gene match: 8. In nucleotides, the CDR3 is TGTGCCAGCAGACGACAGGGCCCTACTGGCTACACCTTC. It encodes CASRRQGPTGYTF.

J is TRBJ1-5 and V is TRBV7-2; weak D call: TRBD1 (5 bases). The ends were cut back, 3 bases at V and 7 bases at J, with 7 bases in the middle. The V gene's germline CDR1 is SGHTA and CDR2 FQGNSA. This CDR3 spans 12 amino acids. The DNA of the CDR3 is TGTGCCAGCAGCTTCCGGGGGCAGCCCCAGCATTTT. This codes for CASSFRGQPQHF.

The chain combines TRBV28 with TRBJ2-7; no clear D. The CDR3 extends over 14 amino acids. In germline, CDR1 is MDHEN, CDR2 SYDVKM. The V and J ends lost 1 base and 8 bases respectively, with 15 bases between them. The CDR3 coding sequence is TGTGCCAGCAGTTTATCGGACGGTTCTACGAAGCAGTACTTC. Translation: CASSLSDGSTKQYF.

The chain has TRBV6-6 and TRBJ2-2; D not resolved. The V end was cut by 7 bases, the J end by 1 base, with 4 bases between. The CDR3 spans 12 residues. CDR1 MNHNY and CDR2 SVGAGI come from the germline V gene (reference sequence). The CDR3 protein is CASNKNTGELFF. DNA of the CDR3: TGTGCCAGCAATAAGAACACCGGGGAGCTGTTTTTT.

The chain has TRBV5-1 and TRBJ2-7; possibly TRBD2 for D (6 bases). CDR1 is SGHRS and CDR2 is YFSETQ in the germline V gene. Trimming shortened V by 0 bases and J by 2 bases, and 15 bases separated the two germline ends. This CDR3 spans 16 amino acids. Here the CDR3 reads CASSLAPGLQTYEQYF. CDR3 in DNA: TGCGCCAGCAGCTTGGCCCCGGGACTCCAGACCTACGAGCAGTACTTC.

Turning to this clone: An end of the junction does not agree with germline; a read error may underlie this. This chain connects TRBV7-9 to TRBJ2-5; a weak D match, TRBD2 (6 bases). CDR1 and CDR2 from the germline V gene are SEHNR and FQNEAQ (reference sequence). This CDR3 has 15 amino acids. In DNA, the CDR3 is TGTGCCAGCAGCGTAGCTAGCGTGGTAGGAGAGACCCAGTACTTC. This gives the protein CASSVASVVGETQYF.

This chain links TRBV6-4 with TRBJ1-2; D is possibly TRBD1 (5 bases). Trimming removed 9 bases from V and 5 bases from J, with 22 bases in between. The length of the CDR3 is 15 residues. Germline CDR1 is MRHNA and CDR2 is SNTAGT. The CDR3: CARLLPQGSDYGYTF. The CDR3 bases are TGTGCCAGGCTCCTTCCGCAGGGCTCCGATTATGGCTACACCTTC.

This rearrangement joins TRBV29-1 to TRBJ2-7, with 8 bases matching TRBD1. Germline V gene sequence: CDR1 SQVTM, CDR2 ANQGSEA. Unmatched junction bases numbered 10, after V lost 7 bases and J lost 2 bases. The CDR3 has 14 residues. CDR3 sequence: CSAIPGGWAYEQYF. CDR3 bases: TGCAGCGCCATACCAGGGGGCTGGGCCTACGAGCAGTACTTC.

V usage is TRBV28 and J usage is TRBJ2-7; D may be TRBD1 (6 bases). There are 14 residues in the CDR3. Germline CDR1 and CDR2: MDHEN and SYDVKM. Trimming cost V 2 bases and J 3 bases, with 11 bases left between them. The CDR3 DNA reads as TGTGCCAGCAGTTTACCTACAGGGAACTACGAGCAGTACTTC. This sequence encodes CASSLPTGNYEQYF.

This chain joins TRBV6-5 and TRBJ2-7, with a weak D call TRBD2 (6 bases). The germline V gene encodes CDR1 MNHEY and CDR2 SVGAGI. V shed 8 bases and J shed 6 bases, with 17 bases lying between them. This CDR3 region has 13 residues. In DNA, the CDR3 is TGTGCCAGCCGACTAGTTTTTGGGGGCGAGCAGTACTTC. Translation gives CASRLVFGGEQYF.

The chain is built from TRBV18 and TRBJ1-2; D might be TRBD1 (6 bases). Trimming left V 0 bases short and J 6 bases short, with 17 bases between. CDR1 and CDR2 from the germline V gene are KGHSH and LQKENI. This CDR3 contains 16 residues. As DNA, the CDR3 is TGTGCCAGCTCACCACCTGAACAGGGCGGAGGAGATGGCTACACCTTC. It specifies CASSPPEQGGGDGYTF.

The chain combines TRBV28 with TRBJ1-4, with TRBD1 matching over 7 bases. The V segment lost 5 bases and the J segment 7 bases; nucleotides outside the gene matches: 10. This CDR3 spans 15 amino acids. Per the germline V gene, CDR1 is MDHEN and CDR2 is SYDVKM. For the CDR3, the DNA is TGTGCCAGCAGTCCACTCGACAGGGAAGGTGAAAAACTGTTTTTT. It codes for CASSPLDREGEKLFF.

This chain connects TRBV18 to TRBJ1-5; D possibly corresponds to TRBD1 (6 bases). Looked up from germline, CDR1 is KGHSH and CDR2 is LQKENI. The CDR3 loop spans 15 amino acids. Deletions cut 2 bases from V and 0 bases from J, with 8 bases between. CDR3 sequence (DNA): TGTGCCAGCTCACCAAGGGGGTATAGCAATCAGCCCCAGCATTTT. Its translation: CASSPRGYSNQPQHF.

This clone came up once. The chain employs TRBV18 and TRBJ2-5; D is perhaps TRBD1 (7 bases). With 6 bases removed from V and 3 bases from J, the gap between germline ends came to 17 bases. This CDR3 spans 15 amino acids. Germline V lookup: CDR1 KGHSH, CDR2 LQKENI. The CDR3 here is CASSPAGGMKETQYF. The CDR3 DNA reads TGTGCCAGCTCCCCCGCAGGGGGGATGAAAGAGACCCAGTACTTC.

Note on this clone: Other DNA sequences from this sample encode an identical CDR3 as well. This chain uses TRBV7-9 with TRBJ2-5; D is possibly TRBD1 (5 bases). The CDR3 sequence is 14 residues long. CDR1 and CDR2 (germline): SEHNR, FQNEAQ (reference sequence). V was clipped by 5 bases and J by 0 bases, with 10 bases between them. CDR3 region: CASSQGEYQETQYF. For the CDR3, the DNA is TGTGCCAGCAGCCAGGGCGAGTACCAAGAGACCCAGTACTTC.

The V call is TRBV28, the J call TRBJ1-1; D is uncertain. CDR3 length: 15 amino acids. CDR1 MDHEN and CDR2 SYDVKM come from the germline V gene. The V end was cut by 2 bases, the J end by 0 bases, with 10 bases between. The CDR3: CASSLRQTMNTEAFF. The CDR3 coding sequence is TGTGCCAGCAGTTTACGCCAGACAATGAACACTGAAGCTTTCTTT. The full variable domain, with the rest looked up from reference TRBV28 and TRBJ1-1, is DVKVTQSSRYLVKRTGEKVFLECVQDMDHENMFWYRQDPGLGLRLIYFSYDVKMKEKGDIPEGYSVSREKKERFSLILESASTNQTSMYLCASSLRQTMNTEAFFGQGTRLTVV.

This chain uses TRBV5-4 with TRBJ2-7; TRBD2 agrees at 11 bases. The CDR3 extends over 19 amino acids. After removal of 4 bases from V and 0 bases from J, the junction contained 15 bases not matched to a gene. Germline CDR1 and CDR2: SGHNT and YYREEE (reference sequence). CDR3 sequence reads: CASSVGLAGLGTSSYEQYF. For the CDR3, the DNA is TGTGCCAGCAGCGTTGGACTAGCGGGCCTCGGTACCAGCTCCTACGAGCAGTACTTC.

The chain employs TRBV18 and TRBJ1-3; D may be TRBD1 (6 bases). The CDR3 is 16 residues long. Germline V gene lookup returns CDR1 KGHSH and CDR2 LQKENI. The germline V and J ends were trimmed by 3 bases and 3 bases, with 15 bases remaining between them. CDR3 DNA sequence: TGTGCCAGCTCACCCCTGCGGGGGGCGAATGGAAACACCATATATTTT. This encodes CASSPLRGANGNTIYF.

The chain employs TRBV5-1 and TRBJ1-1; a possible D gene is TRBD1 (6 bases). The V end was cut by 4 bases, the J end by 3 bases, with 13 bases between. The germline V gene has CDR1 SGHRS and CDR2 YFSETQ. This CDR3 comprises 14 residues. In nucleotides, the CDR3 is TGCGCCAGCAGCCGCGGACAGACAGACACTGAAGCTTTCTTT. Translating gives CASSRGQTDTEAFF.

The chain is built from TRBV7-2 and TRBJ2-5; perhaps TRBD2 as D (5 bases). The CDR3 is made up of 14 amino acids. With 5 bases removed from V and 1 base from J, the gap between germline ends came to 11 bases. Germline-derived CDR1 and CDR2 are SGHTA and FQGNSA. The CDR3 bases are TGTGCCAGCAGCGCGGGCGGGTCCCAAGAGACCCAGTACTTC. Translation gives CASSAGGSQETQYF.

The chain recombines TRBV18 with TRBJ2-7; TRBD2 is a possible D gene (6 bases). The V end lost 2 bases, the J end lost 5 bases, and 13 bases lay between the germline ends. The CDR3 spans 14 residues. CDR1 is KGHSH and CDR2 is LQKENI in the germline V gene. The CDR3 reads CASSPFVGGNEQYF. The CDR3 coding sequence is TGTGCCAGCTCACCATTTGTGGGGGGTAACGAGCAGTACTTC.

The chain recombines TRBV18 with TRBJ1-1, with D hard to call. The germline V and J ends were trimmed by 0 bases and 2 bases, with 4 bases remaining between them. The V gene's germline CDR1 is KGHSH and CDR2 LQKENI. The CDR3 consists of 13 residues. The CDR3 region is CASSPPYNTEAFF. CDR3 in DNA: TGTGCCAGCTCACCACCCTACAACACTGAAGCTTTCTTT.

The DNA for the CDR3 is TGTGCCTGGAAGAGGGAAGGTACCACCGGGGAGCTGTTTTTT. It is translated as CAWKREGTTGELFF. The genes are TRBV30 and TRBJ2-2; a possible D gene is TRBD2 (5 bases). Germline lookup yields CDR1 GTSNPN and CDR2 SVGIG (reference sequence). CDR3 length equals 14 residues. The V end was cut by 4 bases, the J end by 4 bases, with 13 bases between.

This clone was found once. The chain couples TRBV19 to TRBJ1-2; 7 positions match TRBD1. Trimming cost V 8 bases and J 2 bases; bases outside gene matches: 5. The CDR3 consists of 13 residues. Germline V CDR1 and CDR2: LNHDA, SQIVND (reference sequence). The CDR3: CASHRGGNYGYTF. The DNA for the CDR3 is TGTGCCAGTCACAGGGGAGGGAACTATGGCTACACCTTC. The variable domain in full, with the rest retrieved from reference TRBV19 and TRBJ1-2, is DGGITQSPKYLFRKEGQNVTLSCEQNLNHDAMYWYRQDPGQGLRLIYYSQIVNDFQKGDIAEGYSVSREKKESFPLTVTSAQKNPTAFYLCASHRGGNYGYTFGSGTRLTVV.

The chain is built from TRBV7-6 and TRBJ2-1; 10 bases map to TRBD2. The germline V gene encodes CDR1 SGHVS and CDR2 FNYEAQ. The length of the CDR3 is 17 residues. The trim removed 2 bases at V and 6 bases at J, leaving 10 bases unmatched. The CDR3 sequence is CASSLTQGSGRVNEQFF. The CDR3 DNA follows: TGTGCCAGCAGCTTAACCCAGGGGAGCGGGAGGGTCAATGAGCAGTTCTTC.

CDR3 amino acids: CAISGWGNDNEQFF. The CDR3 coding sequence is TGTGCCATCAGTGGGTGGGGGAACGACAATGAGCAGTTCTTC. The V gene is TRBV10-3, the J gene TRBJ2-1, with D perhaps matching TRBD1 or TRBD2 (5 bases each). This CDR3 contains 14 residues. Germline assignment: CDR1 ENHRY and CDR2 SYGVKD. V was clipped by 4 bases and J by 5 bases, with 12 bases between them.

Concerning this clone: This CDR3 is also generated by other DNA sequences in the sample. J is TRBJ2-7 and V is TRBV5-4; no clear D. V lost 0 bases, J lost 1 base, and 5 bases lay in between. The V gene's germline CDR1 is SGHNT and CDR2 YYREEE (reference sequence). CDR3 size: 13 residues. The CDR3 DNA sequence: TGTGCCAGCAGCTTGGGGAGTTCCTACGAGCAGTACTTC. It specifies CASSLGSSYEQYF. The whole variable domain, filled in from reference TRBV5-4 and TRBJ2-7, reads ETGVTQSPTHLIKTRGQQVTLRCSSQSGHNTVSWYQQALGQGPQFIFQYYREEENGRGNFPPRFSGLQFPNYSSELNVNALELDDSALYLCASSLGSSYEQYFGPGTRLTVT.

The CDR3 protein is CASSLVGRDGFF. CDR3 in DNA: TGTGCCAGCAGCTTAGTCGGGCGGGACGGGTTCTTC. The V gene is TRBV7-9, the J gene TRBJ2-1; D is perhaps TRBD2 (6 bases). Germline CDR1 reads SEHNR; CDR2 reads FQNEAQ (reference sequence). The CDR3 contains 12 residues. The V end was cut by 1 base, the J end by 15 bases, with 13 bases between.